The rows below give T cell receptor beta chains drawn from one sample of a study of memory CD4+ T cells and cytomegalovirus serostatus. Assay used: immunoSEQ multiplex PCR; TCRdb lists only in-frame clones, some missing. Found here are about 59,000 clones, 80% of them singletons; the top ten hold 0.53%. The sequencing sample was made of memory CD4+ T cells from blood. These receptors all come from an adult in good health and CMV-seronegative. Some clones in this sample may be carry-over from other donors' samples. The CDR3 runs from the conserved cysteine through the conserved F or W. A D gene is named only where the DNA matches it firmly. Clone size is stated in some rows and not others, as once, few, many or a class when expanded.

TRBJ1-3 once - TRBV5-5 CASSPPSSSTGNTIYF TGTGCCAGCAGCCCTCCCAGCTCCTCTACGGGAAACACCATATATTTT
TRBJ2-7 - - TRBV28 CASSLSGSPVYEQYF TGTGCCAGCAGTTTATCCGGAAGCCCCGTCTACGAGCAGTACTTC
TRBJ1-1 - - TRBV19 CASSIVNRDTEAFF TGTGCCAGTAGTATAGTAAACAGAGACACTGAAGCTTTCTTT
TRBJ2-7 - TRBD1 TRBV10-2 CASSFLPPGQGNHEQYF TGCGCCAGCAGTTTTTTACCACCGGGACAGGGGAACCACGAGCAGTACTTC
TRBJ2-7 - TRBD2 TRBV18 CASSPRLASWAGGPYEQYF TGTGCCAGCTCACCACGGTTGGCCTCCTGGGCGGGAGGGCCGTACGAGCAGTACTTC
TRBJ2-2 once - TRBV6-6 CASSYSSVRGTGELFF TGTGCCAGCAGTTACTCTTCTGTCAGGGGCACCGGGGAGCTGTTTTTT
TRBJ2-3 - - TRBV29-1 CSVDGSRDTQYF TGCAGCGTTGACGGGTCAAGGGATACGCAGTATTTT
TRBJ1-2 - - TRBV30 CAWSVQYREGYTF TGTGCCTGGAGTGTACAGTACAGAGAAGGCTACACCTTC
TRBJ2-5 - - TRBV6-6 CASSYELGETQYF TGTGCCAGCAGTTACGAACTTGGGGAGACCCAGTACTTC
TRBJ2-1 - - TRBV4-1 CASSQEPQSSYNEQFF TGCGCCAGCAGCCAAGAACCACAGAGCTCCTACAATGAGCAGTTCTTC
TRBJ1-1 - - TRBV2 CATWMNTEAFF TGTGCCACCTGGATGAACACTGAAGCTTTCTTT